This T cell receptor (beta chain) was sequenced for a study of identical twins. Template switching added a universal primer site, and cDNA bore unique molecular identifiers. In TCRdb, the 5' RACE reads were re-called with MiXCR into one record per CDR3 protein. This table has nearly 250,000 distinct CDR3 sequences, around 6.6% appearing once. This clonotype was counted at least ten times. Germline loops: CDR1 MGHRA, CDR2 YSYEKL. The CDR3 consists of 14 residues. The germline V and J ends were trimmed by 3 bases and 5 bases, with 13 bases remaining between them. This sample was also put to use in a study of yellow fever vaccine responses in identical twins.

V is TRBV4-1 and J is TRBJ2-5; D gene ambiguous. This TCR derives from a woman in her late teens or twenties in good health. The sequencing input was memory (CD45RO+) T cells sorted from blood. The CDR3 region has the DNA TGCGCCAGCAGCCATCTACCCTTTCAGGAGACCCAGTACTTC. Translating it yields CASSHLPFQETQYF.